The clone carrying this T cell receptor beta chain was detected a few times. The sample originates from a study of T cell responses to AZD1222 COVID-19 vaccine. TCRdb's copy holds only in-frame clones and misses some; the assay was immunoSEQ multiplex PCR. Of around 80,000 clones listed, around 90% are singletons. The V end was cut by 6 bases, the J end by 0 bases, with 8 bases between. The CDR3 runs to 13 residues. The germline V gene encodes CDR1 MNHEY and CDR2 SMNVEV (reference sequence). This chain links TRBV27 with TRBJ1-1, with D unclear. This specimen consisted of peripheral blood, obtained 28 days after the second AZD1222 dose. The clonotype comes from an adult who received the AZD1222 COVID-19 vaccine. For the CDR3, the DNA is TGTGCCAGCAGCCTTCTCATGAACACTGAAGCTTTCTTT. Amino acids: CASSLLMNTEAFF.